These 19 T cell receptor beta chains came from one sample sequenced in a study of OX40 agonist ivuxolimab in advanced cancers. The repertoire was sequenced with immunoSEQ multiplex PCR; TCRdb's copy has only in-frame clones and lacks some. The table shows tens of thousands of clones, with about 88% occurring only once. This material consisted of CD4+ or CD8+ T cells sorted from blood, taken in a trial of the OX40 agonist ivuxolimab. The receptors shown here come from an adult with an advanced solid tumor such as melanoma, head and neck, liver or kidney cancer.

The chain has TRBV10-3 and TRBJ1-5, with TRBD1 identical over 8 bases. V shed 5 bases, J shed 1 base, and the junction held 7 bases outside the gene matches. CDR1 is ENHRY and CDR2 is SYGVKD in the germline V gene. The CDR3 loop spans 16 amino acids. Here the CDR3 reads CAISPGGQGSNQPQHF. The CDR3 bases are TGTGCCATCAGTCCTGGCGGACAGGGAAGCAATCAGCCCCAGCATTTT.

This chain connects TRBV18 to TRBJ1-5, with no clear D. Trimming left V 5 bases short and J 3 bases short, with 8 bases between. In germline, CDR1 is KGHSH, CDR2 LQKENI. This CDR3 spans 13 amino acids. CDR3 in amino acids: CASSLGDNQPQHF. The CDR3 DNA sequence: TGTGCCAGCTCATTGGGAGACAATCAGCCCCAGCATTTT.

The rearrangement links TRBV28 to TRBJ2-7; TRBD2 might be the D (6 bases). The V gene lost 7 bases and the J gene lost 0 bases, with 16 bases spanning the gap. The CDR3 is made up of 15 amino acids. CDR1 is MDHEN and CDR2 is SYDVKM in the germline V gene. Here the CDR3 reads CASNKPGLSSYEQYF. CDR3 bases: TGTGCCAGCAATAAACCGGGACTTAGCTCCTACGAGCAGTACTTC.

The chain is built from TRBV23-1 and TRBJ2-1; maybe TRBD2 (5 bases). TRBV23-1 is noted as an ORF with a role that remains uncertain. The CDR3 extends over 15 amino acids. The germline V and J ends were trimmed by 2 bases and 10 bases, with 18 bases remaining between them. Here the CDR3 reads CASSQEGLHVREQFF. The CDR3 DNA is TGCGCCAGCAGTCAAGAGGGATTGCATGTCCGAGAGCAGTTCTTC.

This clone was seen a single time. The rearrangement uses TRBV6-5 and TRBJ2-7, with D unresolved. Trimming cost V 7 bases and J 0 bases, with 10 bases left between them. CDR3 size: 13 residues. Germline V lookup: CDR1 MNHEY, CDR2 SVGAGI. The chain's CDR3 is CASTESRSYEQYF. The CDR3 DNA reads TGTGCCAGCACCGAAAGCCGCTCCTACGAGCAGTACTTC.

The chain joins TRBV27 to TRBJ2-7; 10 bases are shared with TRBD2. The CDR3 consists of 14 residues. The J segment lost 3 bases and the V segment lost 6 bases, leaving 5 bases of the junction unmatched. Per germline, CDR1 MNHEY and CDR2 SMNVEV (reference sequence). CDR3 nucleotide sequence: TGTGCCAGCAGGCGGACTAGCGGCCTCTACGAGCAGTACTTC. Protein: CASRRTSGLYEQYF.

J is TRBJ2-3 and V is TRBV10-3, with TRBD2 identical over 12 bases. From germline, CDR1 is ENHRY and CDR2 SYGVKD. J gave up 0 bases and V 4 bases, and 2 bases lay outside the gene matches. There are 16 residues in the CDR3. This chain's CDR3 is CAISGLAGASTDTQYF. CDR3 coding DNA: TGTGCCATCAGTGGACTAGCGGGAGCTAGCACAGATACGCAGTATTTT.

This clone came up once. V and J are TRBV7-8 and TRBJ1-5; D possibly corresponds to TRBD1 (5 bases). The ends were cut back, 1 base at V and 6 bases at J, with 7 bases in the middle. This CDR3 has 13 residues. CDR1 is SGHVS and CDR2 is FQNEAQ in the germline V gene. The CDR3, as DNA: TGTGCCAGCAGCTTAGGGGGCCCTCAGCCCCAGCATTTT. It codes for CASSLGGPQPQHF.

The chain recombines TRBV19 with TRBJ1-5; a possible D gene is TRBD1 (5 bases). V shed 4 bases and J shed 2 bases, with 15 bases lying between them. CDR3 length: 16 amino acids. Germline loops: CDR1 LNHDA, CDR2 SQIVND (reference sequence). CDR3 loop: CASSTPGGRGNQPQHF. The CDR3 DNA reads TGTGCCAGTAGTACCCCGGGGGGGAGGGGCAATCAGCCCCAGCATTTT.

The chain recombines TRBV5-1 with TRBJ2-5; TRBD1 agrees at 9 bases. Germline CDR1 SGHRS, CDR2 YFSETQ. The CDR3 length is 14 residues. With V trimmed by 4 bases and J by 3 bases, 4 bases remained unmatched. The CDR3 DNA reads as TGCGCCAGCAGCCCGTGGACAGGGGAAGAGACCCAGTACTTC. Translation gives CASSPWTGEETQYF. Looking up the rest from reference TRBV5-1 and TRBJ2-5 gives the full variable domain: KAGVTQTPRYLIKTRGQQVTLSCSPISGHRSVSWYQQTPGQGLQFLFEYFSETQRNKGNFPGRFSGRQFSNSRSEMNVSTLELGDSALYLCASSPWTGEETQYFGPGTRLLVL.

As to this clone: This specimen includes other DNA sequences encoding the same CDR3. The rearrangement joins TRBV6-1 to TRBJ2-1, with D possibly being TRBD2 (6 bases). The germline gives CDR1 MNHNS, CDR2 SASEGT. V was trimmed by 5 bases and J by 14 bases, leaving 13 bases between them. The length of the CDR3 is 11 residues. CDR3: CASSQLGGKFF. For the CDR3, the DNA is TGTGCCAGCAGTCAACTGGGGGGTAAGTTCTTC.

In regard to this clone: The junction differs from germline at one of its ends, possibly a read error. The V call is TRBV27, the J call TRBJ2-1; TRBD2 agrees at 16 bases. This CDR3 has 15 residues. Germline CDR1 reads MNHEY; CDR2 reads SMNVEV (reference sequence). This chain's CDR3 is CASSPGLAGGPGWVF. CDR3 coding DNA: TGTGCCAGCAGTCCGGGACTAGCGGGAGGGCCCGGATGGGTCTTC.

CDR3 loop: CASGRQAIYQPQHF. The DNA of the CDR3 is TGTGCCAGCGGGAGACAGGCGATATATCAGCCCCAGCATTTT. The rearrangement joins TRBV6-1 to TRBJ1-5; TRBD1 might be the D (6 bases). The length of the CDR3 is 14 residues. CDR1 is MNHNS and CDR2 is SASEGT in the germline V gene. Between the trimmed V and J ends, which lost 8 bases and 5 bases, there was a span of 16 bases.

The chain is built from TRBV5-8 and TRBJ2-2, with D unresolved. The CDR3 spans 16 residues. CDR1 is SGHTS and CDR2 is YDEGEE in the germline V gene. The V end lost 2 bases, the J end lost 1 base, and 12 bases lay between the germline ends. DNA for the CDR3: TGTGCCAGCAGCTTAAGCAGGCCGATGAACACCGGGGAGCTGTTTTTT. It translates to CASSLSRPMNTGELFF.

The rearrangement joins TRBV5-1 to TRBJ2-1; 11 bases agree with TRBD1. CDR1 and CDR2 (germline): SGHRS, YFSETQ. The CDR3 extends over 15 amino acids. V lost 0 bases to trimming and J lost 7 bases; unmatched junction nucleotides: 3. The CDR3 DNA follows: TGCGCCAGCAGCTTGGCCGGGACAGGGGGTAATGAGCAGTTCTTC. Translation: CASSLAGTGGNEQFF. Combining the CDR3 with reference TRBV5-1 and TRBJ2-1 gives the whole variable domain KAGVTQTPRYLIKTRGQQVTLSCSPISGHRSVSWYQQTPGQGLQFLFEYFSETQRNKGNFPGRFSGRQFSNSRSEMNVSTLELGDSALYLCASSLAGTGGNEQFFGPGTRLTVL.

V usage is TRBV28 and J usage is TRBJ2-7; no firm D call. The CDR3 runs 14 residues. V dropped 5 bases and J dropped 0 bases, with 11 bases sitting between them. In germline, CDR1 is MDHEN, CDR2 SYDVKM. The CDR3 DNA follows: TGTGCCAGCAGTCCGCGACCAGGCTCCTACGAGCAGTACTTC. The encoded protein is CASSPRPGSYEQYF.

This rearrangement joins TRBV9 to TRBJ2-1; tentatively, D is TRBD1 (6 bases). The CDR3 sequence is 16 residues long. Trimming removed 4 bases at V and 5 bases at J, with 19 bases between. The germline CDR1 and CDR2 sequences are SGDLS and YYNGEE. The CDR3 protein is CASSPRTVSADNEQFF. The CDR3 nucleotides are TGTGCCAGCAGCCCCCGGACAGTCTCGGCCGACAATGAGCAGTTCTTC. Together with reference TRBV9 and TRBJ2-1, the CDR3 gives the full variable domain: DSGVTQTPKHLITATGQRVTLRCSPRSGDLSVYWYQQSLDQGLQFLIQYYNGEERAKGNILERFSAQQFPDLHSELNLSSLELGDSALYFCASSPRTVSADNEQFFGPGTRLTVL.

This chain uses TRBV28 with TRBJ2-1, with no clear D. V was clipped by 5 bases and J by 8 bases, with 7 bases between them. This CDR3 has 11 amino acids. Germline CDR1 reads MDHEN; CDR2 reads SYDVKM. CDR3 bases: TGTGCCAGCAGTCACCTCGATGAGCAGTTCTTC. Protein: CASSHLDEQFF.

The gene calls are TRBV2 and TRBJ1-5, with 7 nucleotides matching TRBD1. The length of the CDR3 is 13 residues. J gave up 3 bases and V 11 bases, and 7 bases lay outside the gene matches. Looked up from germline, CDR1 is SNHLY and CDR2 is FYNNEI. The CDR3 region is CAGGQYANQPQHF. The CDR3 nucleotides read TGTGCCGGGGGACAGTATGCCAATCAGCCCCAGCATTTT.